This section outlines one TCR beta chain sequence together with its context. This entry comes from a study of blood T cell repertoires in COVID-19. The CDR3 length is 13 residues. Trimming took 8 bases from V and 0 from J, leaving 10 bases between them. Germline V gene lookup returns CDR1 SNHLY and CDR2 FYNNEI. TCRdb's copy holds only in-frame clones and misses some; the assay was immunoSEQ multiplex PCR. The sample lists approximately 180,000 clones, under 80% occurring once. The rearrangement links TRBV2 to TRBJ1-1; D may be TRBD1 (5 bases). Sequenced: PBMCs or T cells enriched from blood (not recorded which). This TCR was sampled from a woman in her forties or fifties with acute COVID-19. In nucleotides, the CDR3 is TGTGCCAGCCTATCAGGGATGAACACTGAAGCTTTCTTT. Translated: CASLSGMNTEAFF.